This T cell receptor beta chain was identified during a study of PD-1 blockade in classical Hodgkin lymphoma. General study results and limits: No one has yet defined what causes the repertoire differences, which may be disease activity or prior therapy. It was reported that newly diagnosed patients had less baseline TCR diversity than healthy donors. Complete responders possessed baseline diversity comparable to newly diagnosed patients. A significant rise in TCR diversity by C4D1 was seen for CD4+ but not CD8+ cells.

This CDR3 has 14 amino acids. Trimming took off 2 bases at V and 5 bases at J, with 13 bases between the two ends. Germline assignment: CDR1 WNHNN and CDR2 SYGVQD (reference sequence). Worth noting for this clone: Its antigen remains unidentified.

Every patient was affected by relapse after autologous stem cell transplantation, while exposure to brentuximab vedotin was not uniform. TCRdb's table, derived via immunoSEQ multiplex PCR, lists solely in-frame clones and lacks some. The sample contains approximately 90,000 clones, over 90% of which appear only once. The chain is built from TRBV10-1 and TRBJ2-7; the D is unclear. The clonotype comes from a human donor with classical Hodgkin lymphoma. The specimen was peripheral blood mononuclear cells (PBMCs), collected before the second cycle of nivolumab. DNA of the CDR3: TGCGCCAGCAGTGAGCTGGGAAGCAGAAACGAGCAGTACTTC. Amino acids: CASSELGSRNEQYF.